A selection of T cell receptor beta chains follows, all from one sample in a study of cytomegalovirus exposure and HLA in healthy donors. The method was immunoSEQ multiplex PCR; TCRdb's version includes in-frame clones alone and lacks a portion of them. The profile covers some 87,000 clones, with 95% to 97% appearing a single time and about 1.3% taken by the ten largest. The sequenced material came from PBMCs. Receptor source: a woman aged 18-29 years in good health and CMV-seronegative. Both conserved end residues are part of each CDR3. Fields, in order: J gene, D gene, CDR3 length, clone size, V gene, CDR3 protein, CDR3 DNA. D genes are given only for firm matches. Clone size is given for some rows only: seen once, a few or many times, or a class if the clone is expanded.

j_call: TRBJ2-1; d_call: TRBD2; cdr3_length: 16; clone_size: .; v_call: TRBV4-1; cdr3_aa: CASSQDFSGVYNEQFF; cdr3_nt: TGCGCCAGCAGCCAAGATTTCAGCGGGGTTTACAATGAGCAGTTCTTC
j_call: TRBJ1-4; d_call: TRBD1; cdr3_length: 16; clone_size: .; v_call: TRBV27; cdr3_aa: CASSTEFGGQGEKLFF; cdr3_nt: TGTGCCAGCAGTACTGAATTTGGTGGACAGGGAGAAAAACTGTTTTTT
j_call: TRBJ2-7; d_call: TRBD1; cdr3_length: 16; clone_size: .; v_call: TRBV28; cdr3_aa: CASSSSGTGISTWQYF; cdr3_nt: TGTGCCAGCAGTAGCTCCGGGACAGGTATATCGACGTGGCAGTACTTC
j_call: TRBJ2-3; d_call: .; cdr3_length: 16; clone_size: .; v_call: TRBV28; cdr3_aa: CASSFPLRRPADTQYF; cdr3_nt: TGTGCCAGCAGTTTTCCTTTGCGGAGGCCGGCCGATACGCAGTATTTT
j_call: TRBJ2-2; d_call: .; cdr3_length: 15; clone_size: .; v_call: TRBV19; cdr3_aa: CASRDISRDTGELFF; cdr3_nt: TGTGCCAGTAGAGACATCTCTCGCGACACCGGGGAGCTGTTTTTT
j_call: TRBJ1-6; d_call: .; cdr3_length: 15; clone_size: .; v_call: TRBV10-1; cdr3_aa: CASRKRPPGNSPLHF; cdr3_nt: TGCGCCAGCAGGAAGCGGCCTCCAGGTAATTCACCCCTCCACTTT
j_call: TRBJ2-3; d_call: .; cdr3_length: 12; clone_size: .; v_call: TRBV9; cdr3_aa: CASSVINSAEYF; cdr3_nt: TGTGCCAGCAGCGTAATCAACTCGGCGGAGTATTTT
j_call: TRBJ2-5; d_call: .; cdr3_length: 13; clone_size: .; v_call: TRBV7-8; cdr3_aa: CASSPRGQETQYF; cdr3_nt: TGTGCCAGCAGCCCCCGAGGTCAAGAGACCCAGTACTTC
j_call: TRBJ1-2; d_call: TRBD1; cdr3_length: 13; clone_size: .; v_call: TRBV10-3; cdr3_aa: CAISATGGEGYTF; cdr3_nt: TGTGCCATCAGTGCAACAGGGGGAGAAGGCTACACCTTC
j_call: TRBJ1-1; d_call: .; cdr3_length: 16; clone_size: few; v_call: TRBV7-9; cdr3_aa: CASSLGGGLGGTEAFF; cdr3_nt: TGTGCCAGCAGCTTAGGGGGGGGTTTGGGTGGTACTGAAGCTTTCTTT
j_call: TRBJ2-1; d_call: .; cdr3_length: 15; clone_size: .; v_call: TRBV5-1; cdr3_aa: CASSLDSANYNEQFF; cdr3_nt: TGCGCCAGCAGCTTGGATAGCGCCAACTACAATGAGCAGTTCTTC
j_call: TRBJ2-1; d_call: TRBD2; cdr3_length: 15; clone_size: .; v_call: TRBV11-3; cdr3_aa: CASSWSSGSYNEQFF; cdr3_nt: TGTGCCAGCAGCTGGAGTAGCGGGAGCTACAATGAGCAGTTCTTC
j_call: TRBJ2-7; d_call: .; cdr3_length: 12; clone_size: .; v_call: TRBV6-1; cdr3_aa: CASSVPIYEQYF; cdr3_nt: TGTGCCAGCAGTGTCCCTATTTACGAGCAGTACTTC
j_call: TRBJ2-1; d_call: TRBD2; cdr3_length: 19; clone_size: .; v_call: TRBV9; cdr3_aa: CASSAKTGTSGTSYNEQFF; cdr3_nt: TGTGCCAGCAGCGCCAAAACCGGGACTAGCGGGACCTCCTACAATGAGCAGTTCTTC
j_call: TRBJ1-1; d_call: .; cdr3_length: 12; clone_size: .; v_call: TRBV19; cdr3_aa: CACGRLNTEAFF; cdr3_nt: TGTGCCTGCGGTCGGTTGAACACTGAAGCTTTCTTT
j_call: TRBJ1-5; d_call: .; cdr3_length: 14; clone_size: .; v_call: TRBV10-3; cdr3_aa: CAISESGGNQPQHF; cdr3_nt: TGTGCCATCAGTGAGTCAGGGGGCAATCAGCCCCAGCATTTT
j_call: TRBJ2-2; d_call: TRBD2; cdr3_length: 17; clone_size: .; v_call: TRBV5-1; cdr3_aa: CASSPLAGGPNTGELFF; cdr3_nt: TGCGCCAGCAGCCCCCTAGCGGGAGGACCCAACACCGGGGAGCTGTTTTTT
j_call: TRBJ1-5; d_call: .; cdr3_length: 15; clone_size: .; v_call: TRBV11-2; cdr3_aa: CASSLTGNSNQPQHF; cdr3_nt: TGTGCCAGCAGCTTGACAGGTAATAGCAATCAGCCCCAGCATTTT
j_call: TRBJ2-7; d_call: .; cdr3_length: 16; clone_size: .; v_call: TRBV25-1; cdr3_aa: CASSIYREGFSYEQYF; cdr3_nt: TGTGCCAGCAGTATATACAGAGAGGGATTTTCCTACGAGCAGTACTTC
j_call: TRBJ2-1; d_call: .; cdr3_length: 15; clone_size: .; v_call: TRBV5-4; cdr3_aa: CASSFPGGTYNEQFF; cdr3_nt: TGTGCCAGCAGCTTCCCCGGCGGGACCTACAATGAGCAGTTCTTC
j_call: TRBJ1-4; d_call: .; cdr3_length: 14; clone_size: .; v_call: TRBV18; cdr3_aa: CASSPDRSNEKLFF; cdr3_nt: TGTGCCAGCTCACCAGACAGATCAAATGAAAAACTGTTTTTT
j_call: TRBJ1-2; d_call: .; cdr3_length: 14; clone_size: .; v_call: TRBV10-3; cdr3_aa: CAISESPGNYGYTF; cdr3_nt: TGTGCCATCAGTGAGTCGCCAGGGAACTATGGCTACACCTTC
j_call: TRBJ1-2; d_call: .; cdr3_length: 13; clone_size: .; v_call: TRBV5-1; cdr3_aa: CASSSGAAGGYTF; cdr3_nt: TGCGCCAGCAGCTCAGGGGCGGCAGGTGGCTACACCTTC
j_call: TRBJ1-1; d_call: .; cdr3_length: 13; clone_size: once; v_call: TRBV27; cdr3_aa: CASSSGENTEAFF; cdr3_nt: TGTGCCAGCAGTTCGGGTGAGAACACTGAAGCTTTCTTT
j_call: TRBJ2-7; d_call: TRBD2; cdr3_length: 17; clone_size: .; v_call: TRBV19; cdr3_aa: CASSPPGTSGSGYEQYF; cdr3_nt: TGTGCCAGTAGTCCCCCCGGGACTAGCGGGAGCGGGTACGAGCAGTACTTC
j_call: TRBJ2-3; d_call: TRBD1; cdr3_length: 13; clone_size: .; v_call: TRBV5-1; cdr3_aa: CASRDREGDTQYF; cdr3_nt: TGCGCCAGCCGGGACAGGGAGGGGGATACGCAGTATTTT
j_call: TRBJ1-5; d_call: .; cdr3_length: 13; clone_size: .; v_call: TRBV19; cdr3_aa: CASSFPVNQPQHF; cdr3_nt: TGTGCCAGTAGTTTTCCGGTGAATCAGCCCCAGCATTTT
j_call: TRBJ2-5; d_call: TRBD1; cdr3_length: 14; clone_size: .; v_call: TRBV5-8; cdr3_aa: CASSDQGAGETQYF; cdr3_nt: TGTGCCAGCAGCGACCAGGGGGCCGGGGAGACCCAGTACTTC
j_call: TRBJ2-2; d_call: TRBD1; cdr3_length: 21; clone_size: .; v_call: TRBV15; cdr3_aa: CATSRGDGDRGRTLNTGELFF; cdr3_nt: TGTGCCACCAGCAGAGGAGACGGGGACAGGGGGCGCACCTTAAACACCGGGGAGCTGTTTTTT
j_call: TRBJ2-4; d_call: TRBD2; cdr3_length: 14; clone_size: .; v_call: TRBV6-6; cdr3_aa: CASMATAGKNIQYF; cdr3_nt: TGTGCCAGCATGGCCACAGCGGGAAAAAACATTCAGTACTTC
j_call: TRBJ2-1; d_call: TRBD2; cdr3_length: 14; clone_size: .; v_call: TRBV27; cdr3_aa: CATLGLAGQNEQFF; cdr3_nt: TGTGCAACCCTGGGACTAGCGGGACAAAATGAGCAGTTCTTC
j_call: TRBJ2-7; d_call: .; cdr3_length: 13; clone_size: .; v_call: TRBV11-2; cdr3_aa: CASSPGLDYEQYF; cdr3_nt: TGTGCCAGCAGCCCGGGACTTGACTACGAGCAGTACTTC
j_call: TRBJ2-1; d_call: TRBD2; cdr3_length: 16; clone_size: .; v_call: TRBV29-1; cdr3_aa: CSVEGASGTSYNEQFF; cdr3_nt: TGCAGCGTTGAGGGGGCTAGCGGGACCTCCTACAATGAGCAGTTCTTC
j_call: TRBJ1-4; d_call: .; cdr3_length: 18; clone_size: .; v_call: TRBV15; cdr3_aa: CATSRDRTVKSTNEKLFF; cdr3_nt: TGTGCCACCAGCAGAGATCGTACGGTGAAGTCAACTAATGAAAAACTGTTTTTT
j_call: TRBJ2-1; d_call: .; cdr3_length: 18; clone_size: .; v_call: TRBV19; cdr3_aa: CASSISVWEPGGDNEQFF; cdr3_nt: TGTGCCAGTAGTATTTCAGTCTGGGAGCCCGGCGGGGACAATGAGCAGTTCTTC
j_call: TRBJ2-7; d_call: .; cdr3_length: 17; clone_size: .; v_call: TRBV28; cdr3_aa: CASSLSTAGQPFYEQYF; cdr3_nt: TGTGCCAGCAGTTTATCCACGGCTGGACAGCCCTTCTACGAGCAGTACTTC
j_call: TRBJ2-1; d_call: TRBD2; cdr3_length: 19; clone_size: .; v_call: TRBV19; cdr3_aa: CASRGTSGGLFAKINEQFF; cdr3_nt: TGTGCCAGTAGGGGGACTAGCGGGGGATTGTTCGCTAAAATCAATGAGCAGTTCTTC
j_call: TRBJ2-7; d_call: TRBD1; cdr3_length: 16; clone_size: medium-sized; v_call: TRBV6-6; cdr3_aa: CASSYSSTGVTYEQYF; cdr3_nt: TGTGCCAGCAGTTACTCAAGTACAGGGGTAACCTACGAGCAGTACTTC
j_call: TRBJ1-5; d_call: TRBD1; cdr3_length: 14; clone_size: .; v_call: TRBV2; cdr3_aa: CASSARQGREPQHF; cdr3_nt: TGTGCCAGCAGTGCAAGACAGGGGCGCGAGCCCCAGCATTTT
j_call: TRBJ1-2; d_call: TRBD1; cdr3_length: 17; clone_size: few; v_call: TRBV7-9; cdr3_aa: CASSLFWTGSLYYGYTF; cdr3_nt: TGTGCCAGCAGCTTATTTTGGACAGGGAGTCTCTACTATGGCTACACCTTC
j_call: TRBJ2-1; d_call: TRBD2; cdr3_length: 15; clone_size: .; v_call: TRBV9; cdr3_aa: CASSVVNAGVYEQFF; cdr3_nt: TGTGCCAGCAGCGTAGTGAACGCGGGAGTTTATGAGCAGTTCTTC
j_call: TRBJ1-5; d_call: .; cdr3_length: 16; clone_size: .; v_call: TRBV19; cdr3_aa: CASSIPGGLSNQPQHF; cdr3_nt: TGTGCCAGTAGTATCCCCGGAGGGTTGAGCAATCAGCCCCAGCATTTT
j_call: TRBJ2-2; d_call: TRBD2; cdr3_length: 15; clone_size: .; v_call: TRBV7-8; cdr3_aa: CASWSVLAGSGELFF; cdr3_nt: TGTGCCAGCTGGTCCGTACTAGCGGGATCCGGGGAGCTGTTTTTT
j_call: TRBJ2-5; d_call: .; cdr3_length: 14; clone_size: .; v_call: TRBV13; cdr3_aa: CASSHRRTEETQYF; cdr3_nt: TGTGCCAGCAGCCACCGGAGGACCGAAGAGACCCAGTACTTC
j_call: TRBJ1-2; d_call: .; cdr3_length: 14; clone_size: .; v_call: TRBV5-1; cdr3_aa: CASSPSDTSYGYTF; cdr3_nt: TGCGCCAGCAGCCCCTCCGACACCAGCTATGGCTACACCTTC
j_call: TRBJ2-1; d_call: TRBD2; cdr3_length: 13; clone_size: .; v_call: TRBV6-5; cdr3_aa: CASWGLEAHEQFF; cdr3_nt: TGTGCCAGCTGGGGACTAGAGGCGCATGAGCAGTTCTTC